This TCR beta chain was retrieved from a study of blood T cell repertoires in COVID-19. Repertoires were generated with immunoSEQ multiplex PCR, while TCRdb's copy carries only in-frame clones and drops some. The profile shows about 120,000 clones, more than 60% of them singletons. For this clone: This same CDR3 is encoded by further DNA sequences in the sample.

After removal of 3 bases from V and 1 base from J, the junction contained 4 bases not matched to a gene. The germline gives CDR1 MNHNY, CDR2 SVGAGI (reference sequence). CDR3 size: 15 residues. The clonotype comes from a man between 65 and 85 years old with acute or convalescent COVID-19. Sequences were obtained from peripheral blood. J is TRBJ2-7 and V is TRBV6-6, with 9 nucleotides matching TRBD1. As DNA, the CDR3 is TGTGCCAGCAGTTATTCAGGACAGGGGTCCTACGAGCAGTACTTC. Translating gives CASSYSGQGSYEQYF.